This T cell receptor beta chain was retrieved from a study of cytomegalovirus exposure and HLA in healthy donors. About the research overall: Clustering assigned 81% of the roughly 380 genotyped donors to the Caucasian-associated ancestry cluster.

The donors (healthy individuals) were bone marrow donors. In the PCR, 60 Vbeta and 13 Jbeta primers were used. Profiling relied on immunoSEQ multiplex PCR, and the TCRdb table lists in-frame clones only, not all of them. The sample lists approximately 160,000 clones; roughly 80% were seen once. The sequence was obtained from a woman in her fifties or sixties in good health and CMV-seropositive. Sequenced sample: PBMCs.

CDR3 DNA sequence: TGTGCCAGCAGGGTGGGACTAGCGGTAAGGAATGAGCAGTTCTTC. Its translation is CASRVGLAVRNEQFF. V usage is TRBV5-8 and J usage is TRBJ2-1; 11 bases are a match to TRBD2. In germline, CDR1 is SGHTS, CDR2 YDEGEE. This CDR3 comprises 15 residues. With 5 bases clipped from V and 7 bases from J, the junction kept 8 bases outside the gene matches. Full variable domain (missing parts from reference TRBV5-8 and TRBJ2-1): EAGVTQSPTHLIKTRGQQATLRCSPISGHTSVYWYQQALGLGLQFLLWYDEGEERNRGNFPPRFSGRQFPNYSSELNVNALELEDSALYLCASRVGLAVRNEQFFGPGTRLTVL.